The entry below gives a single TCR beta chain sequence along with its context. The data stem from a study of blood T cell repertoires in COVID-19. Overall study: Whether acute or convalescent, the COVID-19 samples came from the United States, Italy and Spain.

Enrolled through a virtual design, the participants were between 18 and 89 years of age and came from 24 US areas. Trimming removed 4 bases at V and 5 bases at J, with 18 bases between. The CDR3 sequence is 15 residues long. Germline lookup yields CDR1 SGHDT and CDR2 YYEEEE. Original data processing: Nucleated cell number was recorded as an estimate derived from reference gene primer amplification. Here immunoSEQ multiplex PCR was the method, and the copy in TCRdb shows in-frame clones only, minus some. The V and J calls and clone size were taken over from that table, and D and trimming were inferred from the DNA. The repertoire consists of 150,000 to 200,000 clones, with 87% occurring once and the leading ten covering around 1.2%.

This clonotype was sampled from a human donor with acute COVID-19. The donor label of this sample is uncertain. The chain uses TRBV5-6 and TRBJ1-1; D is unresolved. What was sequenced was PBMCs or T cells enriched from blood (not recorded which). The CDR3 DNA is TGTGCCAGCAGCACGAACCCGGTAGGAGGGACTGAAGCTTTCTTT. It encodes CASSTNPVGGTEAFF.